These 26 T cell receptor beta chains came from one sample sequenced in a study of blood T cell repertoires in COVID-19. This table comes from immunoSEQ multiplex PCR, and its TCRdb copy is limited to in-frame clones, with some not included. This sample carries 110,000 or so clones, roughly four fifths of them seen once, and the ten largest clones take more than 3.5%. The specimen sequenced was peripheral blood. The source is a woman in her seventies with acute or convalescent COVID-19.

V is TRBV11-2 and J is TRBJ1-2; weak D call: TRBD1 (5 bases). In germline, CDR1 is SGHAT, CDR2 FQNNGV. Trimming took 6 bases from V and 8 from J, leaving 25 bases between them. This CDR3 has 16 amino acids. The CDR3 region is CASSGGTVSTGVGYTF. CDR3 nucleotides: TGTGCCAGCAGTGGAGGGACTGTTAGCACAGGAGTAGGCTACACCTTC.

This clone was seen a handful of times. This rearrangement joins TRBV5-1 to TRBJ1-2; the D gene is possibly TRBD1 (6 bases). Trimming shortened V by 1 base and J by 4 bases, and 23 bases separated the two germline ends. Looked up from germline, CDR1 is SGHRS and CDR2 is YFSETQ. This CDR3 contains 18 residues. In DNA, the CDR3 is TGCGCCAGCAGCTTGAATTGGGGGCGCACGGTTCGATCCTATGGCTACACCTTC. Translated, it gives CASSLNWGRTVRSYGYTF.

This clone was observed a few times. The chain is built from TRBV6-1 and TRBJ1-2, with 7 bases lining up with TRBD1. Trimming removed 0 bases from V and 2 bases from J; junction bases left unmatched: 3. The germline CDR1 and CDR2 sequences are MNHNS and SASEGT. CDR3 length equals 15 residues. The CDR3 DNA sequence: TGTGCCAGCAGTGAAGCGACAGGGTTCAACTATGGCTACACCTTC. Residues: CASSEATGFNYGYTF.

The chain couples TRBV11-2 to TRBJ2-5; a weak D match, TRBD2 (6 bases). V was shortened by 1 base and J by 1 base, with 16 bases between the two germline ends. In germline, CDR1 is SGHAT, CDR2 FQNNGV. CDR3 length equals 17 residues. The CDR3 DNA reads TGTGCCAGCAGCTTAGCTGTATTAGCGGTACCCCAAGAGACCCAGTACTTC. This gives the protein CASSLAVLAVPQETQYF.

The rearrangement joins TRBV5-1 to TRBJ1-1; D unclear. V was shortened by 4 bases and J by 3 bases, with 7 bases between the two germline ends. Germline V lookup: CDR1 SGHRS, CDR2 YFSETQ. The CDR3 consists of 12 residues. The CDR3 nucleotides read TGCGCCAGCAGCGGAGGGTACACTGAAGCTTTCTTT. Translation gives CASSGGYTEAFF.

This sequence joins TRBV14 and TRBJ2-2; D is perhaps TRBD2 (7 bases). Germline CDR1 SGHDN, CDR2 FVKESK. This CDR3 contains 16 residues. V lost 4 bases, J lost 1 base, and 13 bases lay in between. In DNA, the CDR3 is TGTGCCAGCAGCCTCGGCGGGGGCTGGAACACCGGGGAGCTGTTTTTT. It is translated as CASSLGGGWNTGELFF.

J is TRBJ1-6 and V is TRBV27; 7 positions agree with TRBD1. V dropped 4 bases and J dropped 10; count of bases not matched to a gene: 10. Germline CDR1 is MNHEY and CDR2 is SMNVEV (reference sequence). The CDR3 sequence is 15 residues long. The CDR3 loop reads CASSSLTGIGSPLHF. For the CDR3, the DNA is TGTGCCAGCAGTTCGCTGACAGGGATAGGATCACCCCTCCACTTT.

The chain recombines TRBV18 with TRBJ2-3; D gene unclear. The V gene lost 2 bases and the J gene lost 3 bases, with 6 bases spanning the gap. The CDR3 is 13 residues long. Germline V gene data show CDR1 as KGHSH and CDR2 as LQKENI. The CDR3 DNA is TGTGCCAGCTCACCATTTCAGACAGATACGCAGTATTTT. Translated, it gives CASSPFQTDTQYF.

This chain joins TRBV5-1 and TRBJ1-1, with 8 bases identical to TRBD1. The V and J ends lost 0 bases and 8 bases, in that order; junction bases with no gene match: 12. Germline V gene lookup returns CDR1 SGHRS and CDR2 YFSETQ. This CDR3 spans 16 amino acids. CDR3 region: CASSLAQGARGQEAFF. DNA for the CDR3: TGCGCCAGCAGCTTGGCCCAGGGGGCGCGGGGGCAAGAAGCTTTCTTT.

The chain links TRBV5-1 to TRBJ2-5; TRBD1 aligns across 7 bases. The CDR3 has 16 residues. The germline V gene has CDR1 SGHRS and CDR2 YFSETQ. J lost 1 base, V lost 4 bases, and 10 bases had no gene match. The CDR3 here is CASSPVVDRRQETQYF. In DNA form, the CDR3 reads TGCGCCAGCAGCCCGGTCGTGGACAGGCGCCAAGAGACCCAGTACTTC.

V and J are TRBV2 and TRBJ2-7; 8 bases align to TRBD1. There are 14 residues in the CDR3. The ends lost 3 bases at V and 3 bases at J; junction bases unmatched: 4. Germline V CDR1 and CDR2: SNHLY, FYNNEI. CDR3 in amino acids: CASSETGDSYEQYF. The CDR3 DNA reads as TGTGCCAGCAGTGAGACAGGGGATAGCTACGAGCAGTACTTC.

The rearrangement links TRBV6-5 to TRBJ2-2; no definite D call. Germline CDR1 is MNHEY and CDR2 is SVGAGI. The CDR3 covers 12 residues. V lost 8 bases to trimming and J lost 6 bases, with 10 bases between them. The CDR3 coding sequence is TGTGCCAGCGACACTGTTGCCGGGGAGCTGTTTTTT. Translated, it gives CASDTVAGELFF.

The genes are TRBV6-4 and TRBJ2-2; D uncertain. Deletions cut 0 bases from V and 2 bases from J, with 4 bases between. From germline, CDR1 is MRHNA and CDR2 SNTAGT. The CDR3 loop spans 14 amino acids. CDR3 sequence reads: CASSDSTNTGELFF. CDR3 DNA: TGTGCCAGCAGTGACTCGACAAACACCGGGGAGCTGTTTTTT.

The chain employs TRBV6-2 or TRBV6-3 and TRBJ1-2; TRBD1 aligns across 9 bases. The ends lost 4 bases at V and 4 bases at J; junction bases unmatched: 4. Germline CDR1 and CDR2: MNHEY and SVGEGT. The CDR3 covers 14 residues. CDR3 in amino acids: CASSSPTGGYGYTF. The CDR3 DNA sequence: TGTGCCAGCAGTTCCCCGACAGGGGGCTATGGCTACACCTTC.

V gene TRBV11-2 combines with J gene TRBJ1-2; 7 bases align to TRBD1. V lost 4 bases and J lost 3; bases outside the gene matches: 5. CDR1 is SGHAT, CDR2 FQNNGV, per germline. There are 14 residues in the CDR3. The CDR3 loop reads CASSSTTGYYGYTF. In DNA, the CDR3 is TGTGCCAGCAGCTCCACGACAGGGTACTATGGCTACACCTTC.

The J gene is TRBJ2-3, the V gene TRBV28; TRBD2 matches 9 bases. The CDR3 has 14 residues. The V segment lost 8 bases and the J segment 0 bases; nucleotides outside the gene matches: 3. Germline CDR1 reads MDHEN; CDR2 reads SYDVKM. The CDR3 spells CASLAGTSTDTQYF. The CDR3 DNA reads TGTGCCAGCCTAGCGGGAACTAGCACAGATACGCAGTATTTT.

The CDR3 DNA reads as TGTGCCAGCAGCCAAGGGAAGTGGACGACAGCGACCTACAATGAGCAGTTCTTC. Its translation is CASSQGKWTTATYNEQFF. The chain carries TRBV3-1 (or the pseudogene TRBV3-2) and TRBJ2-1, with TRBD1 as a possible D gene (5 bases). This CDR3 is built from 18 residues. The germline gives CDR1 LGHDT, CDR2 YNNKEL (reference sequence). Trimming took off 1 base at V and 2 bases at J, with 18 bases between the two ends.

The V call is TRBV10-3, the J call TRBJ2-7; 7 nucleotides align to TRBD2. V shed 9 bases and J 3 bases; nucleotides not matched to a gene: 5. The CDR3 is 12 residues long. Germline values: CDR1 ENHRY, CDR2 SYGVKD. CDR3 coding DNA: TGTGCCATAGCTAGCGGAGACTACGAGCAGTACTTC. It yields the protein CAIASGDYEQYF.

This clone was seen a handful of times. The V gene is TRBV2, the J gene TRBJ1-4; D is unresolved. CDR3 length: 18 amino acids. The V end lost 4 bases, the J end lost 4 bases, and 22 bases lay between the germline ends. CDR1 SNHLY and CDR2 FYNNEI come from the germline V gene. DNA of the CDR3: TGTGCCAGCAGTGCCGATAGACCGAGGGAGGGCCGTAATGAAAAACTGTTTTTT. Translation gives CASSADRPREGRNEKLFF. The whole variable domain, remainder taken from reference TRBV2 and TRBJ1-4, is EPEVTQTPSHQVTQMGQEVILRCVPISNHLYFYWYRQILGQKVEFLVSFYNNEISEKSEIFDDQFSVERPDGSNFTLKIRSTKLEDSAMYFCASSADRPREGRNEKLFFGSGTQLSVL.

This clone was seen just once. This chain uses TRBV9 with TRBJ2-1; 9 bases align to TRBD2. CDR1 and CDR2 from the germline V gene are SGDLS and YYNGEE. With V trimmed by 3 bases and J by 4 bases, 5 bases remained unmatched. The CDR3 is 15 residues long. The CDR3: CASSARLAEYNEQFF. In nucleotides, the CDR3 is TGTGCCAGCAGCGCAAGACTAGCGGAATACAATGAGCAGTTCTTC.

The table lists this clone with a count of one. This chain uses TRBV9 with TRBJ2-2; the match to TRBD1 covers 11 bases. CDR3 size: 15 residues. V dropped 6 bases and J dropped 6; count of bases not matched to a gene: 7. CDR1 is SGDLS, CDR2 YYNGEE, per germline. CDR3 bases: TGTGCCAGCAACAATCCGGGACAGGGGGCCGGGGAGCTGTTTTTT. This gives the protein CASNNPGQGAGELFF.

The CDR3 region is CASSQAGTSGGGAETQYF. As DNA, the CDR3 is TGCGCCAGCAGCCAGGCCGGGACTAGCGGGGGAGGCGCAGAGACCCAGTACTTC. The gene calls are TRBV4-3 and TRBJ2-5, with 14 bases identical to TRBD2. This CDR3 spans 18 amino acids. From germline, CDR1 is LGHNA and CDR2 YSLEER. V was pared by 3 bases and J by 4 bases, with 10 bases of the junction left unmatched.

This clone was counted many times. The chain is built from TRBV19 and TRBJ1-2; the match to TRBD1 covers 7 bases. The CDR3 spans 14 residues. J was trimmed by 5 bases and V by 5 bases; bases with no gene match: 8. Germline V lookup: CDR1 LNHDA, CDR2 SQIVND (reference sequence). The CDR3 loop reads CASSPRQGGYGYTF. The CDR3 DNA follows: TGTGCCAGTAGTCCCCGACAGGGCGGATATGGCTACACCTTC. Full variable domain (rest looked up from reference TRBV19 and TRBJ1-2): DGGITQSPKYLFRKEGQNVTLSCEQNLNHDAMYWYRQDPGQGLRLIYYSQIVNDFQKGDIAEGYSVSREKKESFPLTVTSAQKNPTAFYLCASSPRQGGYGYTFGSGTRLTVV.

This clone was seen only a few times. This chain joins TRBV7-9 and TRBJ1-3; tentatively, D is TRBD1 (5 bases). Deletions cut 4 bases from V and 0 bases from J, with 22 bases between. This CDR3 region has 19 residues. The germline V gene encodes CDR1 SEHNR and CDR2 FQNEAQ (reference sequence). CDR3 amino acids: CASSSRGLEGKGSGNTIYF. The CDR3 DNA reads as TGTGCCAGCAGCTCACGAGGTTTGGAGGGGAAGGGCTCTGGAAACACCATATATTTT.

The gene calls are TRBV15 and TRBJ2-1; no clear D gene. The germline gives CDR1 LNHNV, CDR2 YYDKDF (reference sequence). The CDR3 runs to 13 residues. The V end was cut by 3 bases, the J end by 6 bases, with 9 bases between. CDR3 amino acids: CATSRGHSNEQFF. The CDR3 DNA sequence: TGTGCCACCAGCAGGGGCCATAGCAATGAGCAGTTCTTC.

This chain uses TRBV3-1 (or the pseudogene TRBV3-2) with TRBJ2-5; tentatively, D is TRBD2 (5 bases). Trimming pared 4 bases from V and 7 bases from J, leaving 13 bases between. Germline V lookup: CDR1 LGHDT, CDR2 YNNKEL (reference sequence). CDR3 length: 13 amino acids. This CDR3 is CASSRATAGTQYF. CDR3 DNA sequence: TGTGCCAGCAGCCGGGCAACCGCGGGGACCCAGTACTTC.